The 5 T cell receptor beta chains given below trace back to one sample, sequenced in a study of blood T cell repertoires in COVID-19. Clones were sequenced by immunoSEQ multiplex PCR, and TCRdb holds only the in-frame ones, with some missing. The repertoire holds 250,000 to 300,000 clones, with roughly 86% as singletons. The sequenced sample consisted of peripheral blood. Every receptor here comes from a man younger than 30 with active or convalescent COVID-19.

Regarding this clone: The limits of the CDR3 on the DNA are not certain, so only TCRdb's listed CDR3 is given. The chain uses TRBV21-1 and TRBJ2-1; the D call in the table, TRBD2, was not verified against the DNA. TRBV21-1 counts as a pseudogene. The CDR3 is 16 residues long, ends included. This chain's CDR3 is CASSKEVAGGNNEQFF.

This chain links TRBV7-8 with TRBJ1-1; maybe TRBD1 (5 bases). This CDR3 has 16 amino acids. Per the germline V gene, CDR1 is SGHVS and CDR2 is FQNEAQ. V gave up 5 bases and J gave up 0 bases, with 16 bases separating them. CDR3 sequence (DNA): TGTGCCAGCAGCCCAGTAGGGGCTTTTGTGAACACTGAAGCTTTCTTT. Residues: CASSPVGAFVNTEAFF.

V gene TRBV11-2 combines with J gene TRBJ2-5; D is uncertain. This CDR3 contains 11 residues. V was shortened by 7 bases and J by 7 bases, with 10 bases between the two germline ends. The germline V gene encodes CDR1 SGHAT and CDR2 FQNNGV. The CDR3 protein is CASKKTGTQYF. CDR3 nucleotides: TGTGCCAGCAAGAAAACGGGGACCCAGTACTTC.

J is TRBJ1-5 and V is TRBV6-6; 7 bases are shared with TRBD1. The germline V gene encodes CDR1 MNHNY and CDR2 SVGAGI (reference sequence). The CDR3 extends over 15 amino acids. Trimming took 5 bases from V and 4 from J; bases not matched to a gene: 8. The CDR3 sequence: CASSPPGTANQPQHF. The CDR3 DNA reads as TGTGCCAGCAGTCCACCCGGGACAGCTAATCAGCCCCAGCATTTT.

This chain uses TRBV11-3 with TRBJ1-6, with no clear D. Germline V lookup: CDR1 SGHNT, CDR2 YENEEA. The CDR3 extends over 15 amino acids. With 8 bases removed from V and 3 bases from J, the gap between germline ends came to 14 bases. The CDR3 bases are TGTGCCAGCGGCCTCGAGGCGGGCTATAATTCACCCCTCCACTTT. Translated: CASGLEAGYNSPLHF. Together with reference TRBV11-3 and TRBJ1-6, the CDR3 gives the full variable domain: EAGVVQSPRYKIIEKKQPVAFWCNPISGHNTLYWYLQNLGQGPELLIRYENEEAVDDSQLPKDRFSAERLKGVDSTLKIQPAELGDSAVYLCASGLEAGYNSPLHFGNGTRLTVT.